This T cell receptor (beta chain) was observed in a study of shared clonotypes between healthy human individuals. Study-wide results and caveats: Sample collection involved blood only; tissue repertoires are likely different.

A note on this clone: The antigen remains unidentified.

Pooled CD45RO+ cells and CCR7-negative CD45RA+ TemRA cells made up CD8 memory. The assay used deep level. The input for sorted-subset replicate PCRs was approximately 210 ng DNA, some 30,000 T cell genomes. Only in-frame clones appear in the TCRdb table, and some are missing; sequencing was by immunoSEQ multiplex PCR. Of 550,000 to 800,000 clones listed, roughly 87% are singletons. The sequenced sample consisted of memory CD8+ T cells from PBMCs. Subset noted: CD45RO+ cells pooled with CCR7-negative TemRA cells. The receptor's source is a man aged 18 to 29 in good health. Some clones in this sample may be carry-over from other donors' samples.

CDR3 sequence (DNA): TGCGCCAGCAGCTTGATGGATGGACCCAGGGATGAAAAACTGTTTTTT. This codes for CASSLMDGPRDEKLFF. The chain recombines TRBV5-1 with TRBJ1-4, with a weak D call TRBD1 (5 bases). V lost 1 base, J lost 6 bases, and 16 bases lay in between. CDR1 and CDR2 (germline): SGHRS, YFSETQ. The CDR3 has 16 amino acids.